This entry concerns a single T cell receptor beta chain. As processed by the authors: Reference gene primer amplification yielded estimated nucleated cell counts. Repertoires were generated with immunoSEQ multiplex PCR, while TCRdb's copy carries only in-frame clones and drops some. V and J calls and clone size follow that table, whereas D and trimming were derived from the DNA. Seen here are some 280,000 clones, over 80% observed once, and the top ten hold 4.1%. This specimen belongs to a study of blood T cell repertoires in COVID-19. Study summary: The United States, Italy and Spain provided the acute and convalescent COVID-19 samples. T cells, B-cell-depleted T cells, or PBMCs provided the cDNA or gDNA that served as material.

This CDR3 region has 15 residues. Trimming removed 4 bases from V and 3 bases from J, with 16 bases in between. CDR1 is SEHNR, CDR2 FQNEAQ, per germline (reference sequence). The chain links TRBV7-9 to TRBJ2-7; possible D gene TRBD1, 6 bases. Sequenced input: peripheral blood. This clonotype originated in a woman in her forties or fifties with active or convalescent COVID-19. CDR3 sequence (DNA): TGTGCCAGCAGCTCCCGGGACAAGAGCGGCTACGAGCAGTACTTC. Amino acid sequence: CASSSRDKSGYEQYF. The variable domain in full, with the rest retrieved from reference TRBV7-9 and TRBJ2-7, is DTGVSQNPRHKITKRGQNVTFRCDPISEHNRLYWYRQTLGQGPEFLTYFQNEAQLEKSRLLSDRFSAERPKGSFSTLEIQRTEQGDSAMYLCASSSRDKSGYEQYFGPGTRLTVT.